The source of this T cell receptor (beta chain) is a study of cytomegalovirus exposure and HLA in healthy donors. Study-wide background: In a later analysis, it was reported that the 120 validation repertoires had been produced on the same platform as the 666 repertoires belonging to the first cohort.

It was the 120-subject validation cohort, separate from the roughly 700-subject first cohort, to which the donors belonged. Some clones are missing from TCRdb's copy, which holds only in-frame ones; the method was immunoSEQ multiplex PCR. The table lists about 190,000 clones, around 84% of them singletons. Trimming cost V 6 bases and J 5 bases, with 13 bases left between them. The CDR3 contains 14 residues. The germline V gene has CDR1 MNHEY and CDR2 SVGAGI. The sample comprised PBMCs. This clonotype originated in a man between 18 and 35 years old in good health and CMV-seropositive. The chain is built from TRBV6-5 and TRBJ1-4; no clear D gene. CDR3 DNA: TGTGCCAGCAGGACACTCCCAGAGAATGAAAAACTGTTTTTT. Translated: CASRTLPENEKLFF.